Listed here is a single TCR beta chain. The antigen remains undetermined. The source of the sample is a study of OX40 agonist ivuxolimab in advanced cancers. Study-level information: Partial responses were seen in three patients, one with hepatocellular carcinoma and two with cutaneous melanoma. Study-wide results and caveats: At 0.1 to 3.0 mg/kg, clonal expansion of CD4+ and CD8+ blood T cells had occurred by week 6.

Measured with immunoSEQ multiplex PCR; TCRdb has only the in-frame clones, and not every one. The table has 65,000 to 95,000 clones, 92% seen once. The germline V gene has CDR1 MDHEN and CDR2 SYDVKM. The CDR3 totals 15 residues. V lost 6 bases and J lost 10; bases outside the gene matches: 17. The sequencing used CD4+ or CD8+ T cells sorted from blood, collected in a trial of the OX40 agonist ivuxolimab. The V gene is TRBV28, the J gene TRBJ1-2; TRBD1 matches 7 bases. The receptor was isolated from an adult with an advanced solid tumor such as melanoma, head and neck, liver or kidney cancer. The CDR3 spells CASSLRGTAIWAYTF. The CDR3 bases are TGTGCCAGCAGCCTCCGTGGGACAGCTATATGGGCCTACACCTTC.